Reported below is one TCR beta chain. The table came from immunoSEQ multiplex PCR; TCRdb's copy has only in-frame clones and leaves some out. The sample has tens of thousands of clones; about 78% are singletons. This entry belongs to a study of OX40 agonist ivuxolimab in advanced cancers. Trimming left V 5 bases short and J 3 bases short, with 2 bases between. CDR1 and CDR2 (germline): DFQATT, SNEGSKA (reference sequence). CDR3 length: 10 residues. The chain uses TRBV20-1 and TRBJ2-1; D is undetermined. This TCR derives from an adult with an advanced solid tumor such as melanoma, head and neck, liver or kidney cancer. The specimen comprised CD4+ or CD8+ T cells sorted from blood, sampled in a trial of the OX40 agonist ivuxolimab. The CDR3 coding sequence is TGCAGTGCTCTCTACAATGAGCAGTTCTTC. Its protein is CSALYNEQFF.